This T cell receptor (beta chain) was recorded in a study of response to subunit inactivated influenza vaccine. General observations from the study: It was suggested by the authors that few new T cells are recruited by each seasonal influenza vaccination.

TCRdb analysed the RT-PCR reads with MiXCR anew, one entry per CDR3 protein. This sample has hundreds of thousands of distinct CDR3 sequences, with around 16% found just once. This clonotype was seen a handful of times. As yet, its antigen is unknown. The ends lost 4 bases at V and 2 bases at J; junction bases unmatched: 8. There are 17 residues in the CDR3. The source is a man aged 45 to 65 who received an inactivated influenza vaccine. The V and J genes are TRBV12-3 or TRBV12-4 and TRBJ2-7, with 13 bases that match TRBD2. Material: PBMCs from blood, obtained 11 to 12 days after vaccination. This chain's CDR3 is CASSSTRTSGSPYEQYF. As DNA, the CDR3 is TGTGCCAGCAGTTCGACTCGGACTAGCGGGAGCCCCTACGAGCAGTACTTC.